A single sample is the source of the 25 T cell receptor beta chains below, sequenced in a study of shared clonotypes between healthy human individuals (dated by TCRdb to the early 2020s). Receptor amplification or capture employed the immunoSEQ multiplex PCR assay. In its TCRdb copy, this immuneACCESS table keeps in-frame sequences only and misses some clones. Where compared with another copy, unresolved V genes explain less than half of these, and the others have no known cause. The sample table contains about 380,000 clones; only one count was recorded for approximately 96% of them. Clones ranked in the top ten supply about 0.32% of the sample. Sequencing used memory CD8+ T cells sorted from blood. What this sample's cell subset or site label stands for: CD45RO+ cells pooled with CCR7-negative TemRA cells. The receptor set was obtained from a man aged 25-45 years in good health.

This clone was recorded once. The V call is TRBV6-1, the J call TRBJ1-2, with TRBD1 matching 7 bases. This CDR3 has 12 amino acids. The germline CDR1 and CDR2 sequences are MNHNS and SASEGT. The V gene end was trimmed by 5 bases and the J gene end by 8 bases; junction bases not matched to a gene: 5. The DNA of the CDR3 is TGTGCCAGCAGTCCTCAGGGGGGCGGCTACACCTTC. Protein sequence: CASSPQGGGYTF.

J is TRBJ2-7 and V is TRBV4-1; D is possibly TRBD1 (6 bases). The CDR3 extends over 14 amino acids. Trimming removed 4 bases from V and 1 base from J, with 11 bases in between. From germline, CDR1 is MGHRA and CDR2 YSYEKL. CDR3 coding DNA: TGCGCCAGCAGCCCCCGGGACACGTCCTACGAGCAGTACTTC. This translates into CASSPRDTSYEQYF.

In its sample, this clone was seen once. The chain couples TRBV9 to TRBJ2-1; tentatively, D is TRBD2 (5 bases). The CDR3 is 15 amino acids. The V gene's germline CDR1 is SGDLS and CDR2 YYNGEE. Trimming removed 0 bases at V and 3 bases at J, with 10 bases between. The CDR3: CASSVGVTNYNEQFF. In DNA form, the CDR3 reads TGTGCCAGCAGCGTAGGGGTGACTAACTACAATGAGCAGTTCTTC. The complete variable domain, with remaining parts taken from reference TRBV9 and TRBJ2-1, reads DSGVTQTPKHLITATGQRVTLRCSPRSGDLSVYWYQQSLDQGLQFLIQYYNGEERAKGNILERFSAQQFPDLHSELNLSSLELGDSALYFCASSVGVTNYNEQFFGPGTRLTVL.

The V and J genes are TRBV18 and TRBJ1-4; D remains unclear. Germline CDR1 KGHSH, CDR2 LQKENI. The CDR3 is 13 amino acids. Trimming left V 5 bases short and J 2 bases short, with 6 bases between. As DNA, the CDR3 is TGTGCCAGCTCAGGCGGGACTAATGAAAAACTGTTTTTT. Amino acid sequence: CASSGGTNEKLFF.

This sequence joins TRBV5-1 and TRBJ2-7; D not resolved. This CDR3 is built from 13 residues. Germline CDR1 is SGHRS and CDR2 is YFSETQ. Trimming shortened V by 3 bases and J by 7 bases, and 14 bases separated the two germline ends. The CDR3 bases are TGCGCCAGCAGCTGGTTCGATCGGTGGGAGCAGTACTTC. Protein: CASSWFDRWEQYF.

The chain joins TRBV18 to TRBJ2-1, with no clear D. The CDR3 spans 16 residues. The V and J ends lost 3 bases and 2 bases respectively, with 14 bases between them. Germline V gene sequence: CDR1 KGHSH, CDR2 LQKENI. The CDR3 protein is CASSPFLTNAYNEQFF. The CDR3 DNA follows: TGTGCCAGCTCACCCTTCTTGACCAACGCCTACAATGAGCAGTTCTTC.

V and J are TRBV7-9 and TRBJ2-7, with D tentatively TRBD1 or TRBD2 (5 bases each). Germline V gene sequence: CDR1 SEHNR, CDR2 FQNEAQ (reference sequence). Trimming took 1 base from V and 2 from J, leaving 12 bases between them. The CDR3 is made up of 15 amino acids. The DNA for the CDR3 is TGTGCCAGCAGCTTAGTTGAGGGGATTGCCTACGAGCAGTACTTC. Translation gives CASSLVEGIAYEQYF.

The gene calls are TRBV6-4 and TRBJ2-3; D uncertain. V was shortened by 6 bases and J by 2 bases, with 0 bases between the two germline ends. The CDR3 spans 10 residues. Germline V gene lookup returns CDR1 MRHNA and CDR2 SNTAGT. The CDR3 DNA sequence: TGTGCCAGCAGCACAGATACGCAGTATTTT. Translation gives CASSTDTQYF.

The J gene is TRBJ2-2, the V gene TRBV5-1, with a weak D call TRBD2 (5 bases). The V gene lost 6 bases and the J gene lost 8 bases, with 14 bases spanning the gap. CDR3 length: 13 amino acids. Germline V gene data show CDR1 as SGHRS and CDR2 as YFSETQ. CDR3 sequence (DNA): TGCGCCAGCAAGGAGGAATTGGTTGGGGAGCTGTTTTTT. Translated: CASKEELVGELFF.

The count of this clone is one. The DNA of the CDR3 is TGTGCCAGCAGTGAAGACAGTAACCTGGGGGAGCAGTACTTC. Translation: CASSEDSNLGEQYF. V and J are TRBV6-1 and TRBJ2-7; unclear D gene. V was shortened by 1 base and J by 7 bases, with 14 bases between the two germline ends. This CDR3 has 14 amino acids. Germline loops: CDR1 MNHNS, CDR2 SASEGT.

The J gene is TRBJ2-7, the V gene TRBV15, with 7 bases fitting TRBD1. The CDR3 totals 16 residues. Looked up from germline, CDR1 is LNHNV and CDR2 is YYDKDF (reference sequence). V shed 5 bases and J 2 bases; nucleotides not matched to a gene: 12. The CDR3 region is CATSDLAPTGAYEQYF. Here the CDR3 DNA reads TGTGCCACCAGCGACCTAGCCCCCACAGGGGCCTACGAGCAGTACTTC.

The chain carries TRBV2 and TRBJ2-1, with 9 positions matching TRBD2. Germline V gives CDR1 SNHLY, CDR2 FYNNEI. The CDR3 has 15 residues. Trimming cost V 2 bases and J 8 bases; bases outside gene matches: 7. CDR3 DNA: TGTGCCAGCAGTGAAAGAGCGGGAGGTCTCCATGAGCAGTTCTTC. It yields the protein CASSERAGGLHEQFF.

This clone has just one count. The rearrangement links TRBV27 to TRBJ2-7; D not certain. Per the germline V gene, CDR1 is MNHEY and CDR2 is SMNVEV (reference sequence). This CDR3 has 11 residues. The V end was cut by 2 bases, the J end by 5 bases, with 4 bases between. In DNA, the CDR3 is TGTGCCAGCAGTTTAGGCCACGAGCAGTACTTC. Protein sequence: CASSLGHEQYF.

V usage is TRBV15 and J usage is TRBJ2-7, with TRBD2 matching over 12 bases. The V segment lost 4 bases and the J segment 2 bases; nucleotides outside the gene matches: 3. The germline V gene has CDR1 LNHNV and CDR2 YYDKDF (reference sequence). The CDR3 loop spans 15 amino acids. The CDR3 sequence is CATSNGLAGTYEQYF. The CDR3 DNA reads TGTGCCACCAGCAACGGACTAGCGGGGACCTACGAGCAGTACTTC.

CDR3 bases: TGTGCCAGCTCCCCCGGACAGGGGGTTGGCGGCTACACCTTC. Translated: CASSPGQGVGGYTF. The V and J genes are TRBV18 and TRBJ1-2, with 10 bases fitting TRBD1. The CDR3 loop spans 14 amino acids. Per the germline V gene, CDR1 is KGHSH and CDR2 is LQKENI. J was trimmed by 8 bases and V by 6 bases; bases with no gene match: 9. The whole variable domain, remainder taken from reference TRBV18 and TRBJ1-2, is NAGVMQNPRHLVRRRGQEARLRCSPMKGHSHVYWYRQLPEEGLKFMVYLQKENIIDESGMPKERFSAEFPKEGPSILRIQQVVRGDSAAYFCASSPGQGVGGYTFGSGTRLTVV.

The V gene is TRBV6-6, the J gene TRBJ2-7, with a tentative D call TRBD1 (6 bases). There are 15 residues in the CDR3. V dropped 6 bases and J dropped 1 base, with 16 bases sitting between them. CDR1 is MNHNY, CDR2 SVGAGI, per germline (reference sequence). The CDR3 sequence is CASSFGQSYSYEQYF. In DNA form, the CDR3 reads TGTGCCAGCAGCTTTGGACAGAGTTATTCCTACGAGCAGTACTTC.

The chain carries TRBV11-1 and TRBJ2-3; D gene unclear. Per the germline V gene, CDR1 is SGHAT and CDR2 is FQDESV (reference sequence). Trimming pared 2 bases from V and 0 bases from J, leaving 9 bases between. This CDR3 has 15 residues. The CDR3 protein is CASSLRIFSTDTQYF. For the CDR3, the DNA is TGTGCCAGCAGCTTAAGGATCTTTAGCACAGATACGCAGTATTTT.

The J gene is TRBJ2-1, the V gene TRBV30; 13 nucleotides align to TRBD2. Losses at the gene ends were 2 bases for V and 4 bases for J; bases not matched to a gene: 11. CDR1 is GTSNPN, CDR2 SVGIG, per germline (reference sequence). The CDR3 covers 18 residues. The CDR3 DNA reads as TGTGCCTGGAGTATTCGTCCGGGACTAGCGGGGCATTACAATGAGCAGTTCTTC. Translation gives CAWSIRPGLAGHYNEQFF. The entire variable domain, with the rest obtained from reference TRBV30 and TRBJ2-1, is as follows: SQTIHQWPATLVQPVGSPLSLECTVEGTSNPNLYWYRQAAGRGLQLLFYSVGIGQISSEVPQNLSASRPQDRQFILSSKKLLLSDSGFYLCAWSIRPGLAGHYNEQFFGPGTRLTVL.

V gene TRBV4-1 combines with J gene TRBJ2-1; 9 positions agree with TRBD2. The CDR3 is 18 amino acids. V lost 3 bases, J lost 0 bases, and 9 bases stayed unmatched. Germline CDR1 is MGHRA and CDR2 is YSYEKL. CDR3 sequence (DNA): TGCGCCAGCAGCCACGGAACTAGCGGGCCCAGCTCCTACAATGAGCAGTTCTTC. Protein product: CASSHGTSGPSSYNEQFF.

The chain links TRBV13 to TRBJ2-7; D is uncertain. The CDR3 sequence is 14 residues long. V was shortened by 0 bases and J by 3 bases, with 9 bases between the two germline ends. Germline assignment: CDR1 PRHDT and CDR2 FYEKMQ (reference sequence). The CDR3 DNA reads TGTGCCAGCAGCTTAGGGCACGCGGTCTACGAGCAGTACTTC. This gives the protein CASSLGHAVYEQYF. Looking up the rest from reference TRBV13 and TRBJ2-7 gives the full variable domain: AAGVIQSPRHLIKEKRETATLKCYPIPRHDTVYWYQQGPGQDPQFLISFYEKMQSDKGSIPDRFSAQQFSDYHSELNMSSLELGDSALYFCASSLGHAVYEQYFGPGTRLTVT.

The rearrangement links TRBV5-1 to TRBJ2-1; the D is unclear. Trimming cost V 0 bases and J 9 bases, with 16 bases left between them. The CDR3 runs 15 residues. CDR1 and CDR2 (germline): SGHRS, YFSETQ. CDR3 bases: TGCGCCAGCAGCTTGGGGGTGGGAAAGGGTGGTGAGCAGTTCTTC. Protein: CASSLGVGKGGEQFF.

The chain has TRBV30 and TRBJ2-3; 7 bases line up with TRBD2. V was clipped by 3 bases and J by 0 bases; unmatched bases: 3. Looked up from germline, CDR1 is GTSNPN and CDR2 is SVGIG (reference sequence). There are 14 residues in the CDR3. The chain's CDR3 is CAWSPGLSTDTQYF. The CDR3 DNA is TGTGCCTGGAGCCCGGGACTAAGCACAGATACGCAGTATTTT.

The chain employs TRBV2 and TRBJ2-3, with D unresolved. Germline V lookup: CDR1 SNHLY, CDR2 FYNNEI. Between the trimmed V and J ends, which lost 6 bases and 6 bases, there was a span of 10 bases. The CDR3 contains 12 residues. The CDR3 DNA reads TGTGCCAGCAGCACGGTGGGGGATACGCAGTATTTT. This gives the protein CASSTVGDTQYF.

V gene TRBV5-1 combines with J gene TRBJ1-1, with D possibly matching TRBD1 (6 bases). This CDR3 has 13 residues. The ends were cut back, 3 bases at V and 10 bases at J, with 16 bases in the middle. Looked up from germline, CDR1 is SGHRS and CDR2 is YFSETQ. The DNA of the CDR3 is TGCGCCAGCAGCTACGGGACCAGGGGTGGAGCTTTCTTT. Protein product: CASSYGTRGGAFF.

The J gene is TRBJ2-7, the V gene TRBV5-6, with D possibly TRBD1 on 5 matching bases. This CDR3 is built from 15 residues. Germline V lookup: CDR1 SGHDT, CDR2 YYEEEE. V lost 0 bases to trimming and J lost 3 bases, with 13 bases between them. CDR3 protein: CASSLDGRVRYEQYF. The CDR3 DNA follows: TGTGCCAGCAGCTTGGACGGCAGGGTTCGCTACGAGCAGTACTTC.